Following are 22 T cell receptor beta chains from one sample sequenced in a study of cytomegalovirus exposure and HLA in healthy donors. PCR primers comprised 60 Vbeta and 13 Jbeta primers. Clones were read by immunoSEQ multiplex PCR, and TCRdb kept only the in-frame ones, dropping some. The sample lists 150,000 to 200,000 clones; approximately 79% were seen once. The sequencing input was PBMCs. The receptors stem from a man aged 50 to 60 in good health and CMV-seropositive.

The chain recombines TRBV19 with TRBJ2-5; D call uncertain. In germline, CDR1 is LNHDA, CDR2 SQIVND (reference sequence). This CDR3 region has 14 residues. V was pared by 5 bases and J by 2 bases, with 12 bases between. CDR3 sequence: CASSPEYTQETQYF. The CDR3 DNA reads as TGTGCCAGTAGTCCCGAGTATACTCAAGAGACCCAGTACTTC. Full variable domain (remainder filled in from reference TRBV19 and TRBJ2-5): DGGITQSPKYLFRKEGQNVTLSCEQNLNHDAMYWYRQDPGQGLRLIYYSQIVNDFQKGDIAEGYSVSREKKESFPLTVTSAQKNPTAFYLCASSPEYTQETQYFGPGTRLLVL.

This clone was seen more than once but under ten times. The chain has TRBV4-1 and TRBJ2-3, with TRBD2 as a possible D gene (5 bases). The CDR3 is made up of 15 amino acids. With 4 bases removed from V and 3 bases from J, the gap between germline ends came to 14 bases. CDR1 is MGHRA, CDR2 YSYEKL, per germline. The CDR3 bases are TGCGCCAGCAGCCCCTTGAGGGATCTTACAGATACGCAGTATTTT. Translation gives CASSPLRDLTDTQYF.

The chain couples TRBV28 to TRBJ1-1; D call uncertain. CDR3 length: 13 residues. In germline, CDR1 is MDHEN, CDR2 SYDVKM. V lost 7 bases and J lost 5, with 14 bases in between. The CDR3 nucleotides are TGTGCCAGCACCCCCGGGAGTAATACTGAAGCTTTCTTT. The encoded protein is CASTPGSNTEAFF.

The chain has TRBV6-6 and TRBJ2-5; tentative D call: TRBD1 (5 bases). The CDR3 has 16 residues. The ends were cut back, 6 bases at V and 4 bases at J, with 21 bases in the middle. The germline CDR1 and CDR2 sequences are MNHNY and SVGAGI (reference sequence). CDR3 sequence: CASSQGGGPATETQYF. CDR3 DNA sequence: TGTGCCAGCAGCCAGGGTGGTGGACCGGCAACAGAGACCCAGTACTTC.

The CDR3 is CASSLRGTASGNTIYF. The CDR3 bases are TGTGCCAGCAGCTTACGTGGGACAGCCTCTGGAAACACCATATATTTT. The chain combines TRBV7-6 with TRBJ1-3; TRBD1 agrees at 7 bases. CDR1 is SGHVS, CDR2 FNYEAQ, per germline. The CDR3 sequence is 16 residues long. V shed 2 bases, J shed 0 bases, and the junction held 4 bases outside the gene matches.

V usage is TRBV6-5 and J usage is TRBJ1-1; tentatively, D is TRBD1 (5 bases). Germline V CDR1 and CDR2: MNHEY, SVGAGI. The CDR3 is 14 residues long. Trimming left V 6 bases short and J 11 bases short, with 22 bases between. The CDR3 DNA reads TGTGCCAGCAGCCCAAACCGGGACTTAGGGGAGGCTTTCTTT. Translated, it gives CASSPNRDLGEAFF.

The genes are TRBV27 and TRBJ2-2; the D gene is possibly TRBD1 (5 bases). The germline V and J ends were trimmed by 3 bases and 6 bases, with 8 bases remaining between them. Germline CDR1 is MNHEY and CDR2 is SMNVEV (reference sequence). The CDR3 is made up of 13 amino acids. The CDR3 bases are TGTGCCAGCAGTTTCTTGGGGCCCGGGGAGCTGTTTTTT. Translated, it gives CASSFLGPGELFF.

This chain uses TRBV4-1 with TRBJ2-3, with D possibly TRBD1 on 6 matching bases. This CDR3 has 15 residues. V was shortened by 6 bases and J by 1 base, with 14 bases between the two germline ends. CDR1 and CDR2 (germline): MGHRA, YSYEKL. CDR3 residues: CASRLQGIGTDTQYF. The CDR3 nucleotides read TGCGCCAGCAGGCTACAGGGTATAGGCACAGATACGCAGTATTTT.

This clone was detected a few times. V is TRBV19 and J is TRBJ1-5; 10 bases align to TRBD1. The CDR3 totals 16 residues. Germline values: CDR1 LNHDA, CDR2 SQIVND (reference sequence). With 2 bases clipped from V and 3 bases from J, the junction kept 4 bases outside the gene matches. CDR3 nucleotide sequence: TGTGCCAGTAGTATACTTGGGACAGGGGTCAATCAGCCCCAGCATTTT. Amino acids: CASSILGTGVNQPQHF. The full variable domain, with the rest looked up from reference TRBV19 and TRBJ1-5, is DGGITQSPKYLFRKEGQNVTLSCEQNLNHDAMYWYRQDPGQGLRLIYYSQIVNDFQKGDIAEGYSVSREKKESFPLTVTSAQKNPTAFYLCASSILGTGVNQPQHFGDGTRLSIL.

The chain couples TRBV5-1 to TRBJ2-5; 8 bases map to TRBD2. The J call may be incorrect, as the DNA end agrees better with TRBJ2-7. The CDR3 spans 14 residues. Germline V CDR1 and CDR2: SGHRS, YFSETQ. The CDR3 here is CASSLDGGVGEQYF. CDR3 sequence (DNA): TGCGCCAGCAGCTTGGACGGGGGGGTAGGCGAGCAGTACTTC.

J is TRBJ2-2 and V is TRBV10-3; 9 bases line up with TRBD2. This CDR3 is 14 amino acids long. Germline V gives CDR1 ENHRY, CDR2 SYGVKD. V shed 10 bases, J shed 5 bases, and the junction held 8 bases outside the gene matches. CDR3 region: CATQAGGLTGELFF. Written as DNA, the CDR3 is TGTGCCACCCAAGCGGGGGGCCTAACCGGGGAGCTGTTTTTT.

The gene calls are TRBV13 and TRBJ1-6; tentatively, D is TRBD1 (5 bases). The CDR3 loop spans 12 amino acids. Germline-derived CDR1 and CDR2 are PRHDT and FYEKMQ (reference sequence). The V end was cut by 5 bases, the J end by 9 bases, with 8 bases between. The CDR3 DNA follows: TGTGCCAGCAGCGCAGGGCTTTCACCCCTCCACTTT. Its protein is CASSAGLSPLHF.

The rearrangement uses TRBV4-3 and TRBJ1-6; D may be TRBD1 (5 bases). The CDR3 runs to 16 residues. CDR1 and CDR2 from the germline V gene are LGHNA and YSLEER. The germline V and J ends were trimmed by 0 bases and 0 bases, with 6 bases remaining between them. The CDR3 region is CASSQDDSSYNSPLHF. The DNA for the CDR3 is TGCGCCAGCAGCCAAGATGACAGCTCCTATAATTCACCCCTCCACTTT.

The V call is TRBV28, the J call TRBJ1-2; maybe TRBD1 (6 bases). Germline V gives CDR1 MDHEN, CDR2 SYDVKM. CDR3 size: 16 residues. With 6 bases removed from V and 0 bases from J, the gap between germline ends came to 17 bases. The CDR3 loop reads CASRLGGAGSNYGYTF. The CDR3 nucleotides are TGTGCCAGCAGATTGGGGGGGGCTGGTTCTAACTATGGCTACACCTTC.

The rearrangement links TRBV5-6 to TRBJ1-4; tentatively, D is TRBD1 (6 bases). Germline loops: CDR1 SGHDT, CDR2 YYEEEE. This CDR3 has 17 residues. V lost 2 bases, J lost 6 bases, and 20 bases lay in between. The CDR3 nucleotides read TGTGCCAGCAGCTTCCCCGGGGCCACCGCAGGGGATGAAAAACTGTTTTTT. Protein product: CASSFPGATAGDEKLFF.

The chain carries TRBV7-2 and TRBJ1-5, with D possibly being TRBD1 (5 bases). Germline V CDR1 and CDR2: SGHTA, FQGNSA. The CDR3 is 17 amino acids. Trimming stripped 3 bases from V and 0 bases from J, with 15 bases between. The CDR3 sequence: CASSFRGGVSSNQPQHF. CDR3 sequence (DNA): TGTGCCAGCAGCTTTAGGGGAGGGGTGAGTAGCAATCAGCCCCAGCATTTT.

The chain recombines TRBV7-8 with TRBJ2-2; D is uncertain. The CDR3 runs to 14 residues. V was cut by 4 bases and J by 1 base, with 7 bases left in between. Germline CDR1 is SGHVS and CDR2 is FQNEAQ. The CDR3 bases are TGTGCCAGCAGCTCCGCAGGGAACACCGGGGAGCTGTTTTTT. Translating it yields CASSSAGNTGELFF.

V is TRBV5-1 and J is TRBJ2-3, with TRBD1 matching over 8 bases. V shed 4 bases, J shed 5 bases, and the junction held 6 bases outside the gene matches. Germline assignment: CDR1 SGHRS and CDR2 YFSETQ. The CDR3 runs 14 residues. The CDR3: CASSPGQGRDTQYF. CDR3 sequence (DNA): TGCGCCAGCAGCCCCGGACAGGGAAGAGATACGCAGTATTTT.

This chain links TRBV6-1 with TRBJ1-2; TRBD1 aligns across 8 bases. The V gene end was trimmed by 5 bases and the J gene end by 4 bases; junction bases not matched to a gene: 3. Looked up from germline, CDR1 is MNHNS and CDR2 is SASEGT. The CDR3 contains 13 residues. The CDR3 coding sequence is TGTGCCAGCAGTCTTACAGGGGGCTATGGCTACACCTTC. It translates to CASSLTGGYGYTF.

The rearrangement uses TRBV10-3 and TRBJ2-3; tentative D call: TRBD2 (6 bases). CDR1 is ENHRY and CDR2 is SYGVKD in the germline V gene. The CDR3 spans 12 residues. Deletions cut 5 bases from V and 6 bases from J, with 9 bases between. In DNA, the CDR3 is TGTGCCATCAGTCAACTAGCCGATACGCAGTATTTT. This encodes CAISQLADTQYF.

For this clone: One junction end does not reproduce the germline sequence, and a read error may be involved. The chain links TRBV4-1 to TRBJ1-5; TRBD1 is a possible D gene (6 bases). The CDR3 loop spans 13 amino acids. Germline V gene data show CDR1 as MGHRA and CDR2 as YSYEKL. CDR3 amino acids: CASSEEGGQPQHF. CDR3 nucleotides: TGCGCCAGCAGCGAAGAGGGGGGTCAGCCCCAGCATTTT.

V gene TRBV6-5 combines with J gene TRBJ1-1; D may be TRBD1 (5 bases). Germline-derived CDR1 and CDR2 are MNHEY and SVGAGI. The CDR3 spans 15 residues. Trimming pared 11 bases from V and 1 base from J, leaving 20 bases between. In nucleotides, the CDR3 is TGTGCCGCCGAGAGGGCGGGGGGAGGGAACACTGAAGCTTTCTTT. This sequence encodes CAAERAGGGNTEAFF.